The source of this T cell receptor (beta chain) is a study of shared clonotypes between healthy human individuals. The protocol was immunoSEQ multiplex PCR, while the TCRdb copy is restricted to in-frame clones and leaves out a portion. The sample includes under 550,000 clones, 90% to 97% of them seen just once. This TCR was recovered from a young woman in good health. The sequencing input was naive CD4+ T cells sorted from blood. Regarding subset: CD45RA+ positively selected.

Here the CDR3 DNA reads TGCGCCAGCAGCCAGGCCGGGACCAATACCTACGAGCAGTACTTC. Amino acid sequence: CASSQAGTNTYEQYF. This sequence joins TRBV4-1 and TRBJ2-7; D is possibly TRBD1 or TRBD2 (5 bases each). The CDR3 is 15 amino acids. Germline assignment: CDR1 MGHRA and CDR2 YSYEKL. V was cut by 3 bases and J by 2 bases, with 14 bases left in between.